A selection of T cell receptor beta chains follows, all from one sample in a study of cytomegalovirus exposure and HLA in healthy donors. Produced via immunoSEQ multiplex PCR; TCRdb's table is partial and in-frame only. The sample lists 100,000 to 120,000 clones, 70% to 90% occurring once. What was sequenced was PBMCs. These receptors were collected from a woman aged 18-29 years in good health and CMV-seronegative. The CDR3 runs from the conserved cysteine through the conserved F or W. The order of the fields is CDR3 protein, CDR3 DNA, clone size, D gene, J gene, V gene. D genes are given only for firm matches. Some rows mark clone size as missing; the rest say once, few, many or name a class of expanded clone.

CDR3 protein: CASSFSGTNNEQFF; CDR3 DNA: TGTGCCAGCAGTTTTAGCGGGACAAACAATGAGCAGTTCTTC; clone size: NA; D gene: TRBD2; J gene: TRBJ2-1; V gene: TRBV28
CDR3 protein: CAISESRDTQYF; CDR3 DNA: TGTGCCATCAGTGAGTCTCGAGATACGCAGTATTTT; clone size: NA; D gene: NA; J gene: TRBJ2-3; V gene: TRBV10-3
CDR3 protein: CASSYTGPPNTEAFF; CDR3 DNA: TGTGCCAGCAGTTATACAGGTCCGCCGAACACTGAAGCTTTCTTT; clone size: NA; D gene: NA; J gene: TRBJ1-1; V gene: TRBV6-5
CDR3 protein: CASSKPTDTQYF; CDR3 DNA: TGCGCCAGCAGTAAGCCCACAGATACGCAGTATTTT; clone size: NA; D gene: NA; J gene: TRBJ2-3; V gene: TRBV4-1
CDR3 protein: CAGWGLRGVETQYF; CDR3 DNA: TGTGCCGGATGGGGGCTCCGAGGGGTAGAGACCCAGTACTTC; clone size: once; D gene: NA; J gene: TRBJ2-5; V gene: TRBV2
CDR3 protein: CASSFSRNQGSGELFF; CDR3 DNA: TGCGCCAGCAGCTTTTCACGAAACCAGGGTTCCGGGGAGCTGTTTTTT; clone size: NA; D gene: NA; J gene: TRBJ2-2; V gene: TRBV5-1
CDR3 protein: CASSILAGGLYEQFF; CDR3 DNA: TGTGCCAGCAGCATACTAGCGGGGGGGCTCTATGAGCAGTTCTTC; clone size: few; D gene: TRBD2; J gene: TRBJ2-1; V gene: TRBV7-9
CDR3 protein: CSGEQGARTEAFF; CDR3 DNA: TGCAGCGGAGAACAGGGGGCGCGGACTGAAGCTTTCTTT; clone size: NA; D gene: TRBD1; J gene: TRBJ1-1; V gene: TRBV29-1
CDR3 protein: CASNSLGSADTQYF; CDR3 DNA: TGTGCCAGCAATAGCCTGGGTTCCGCAGATACGCAGTATTTT; clone size: NA; D gene: NA; J gene: TRBJ2-3; V gene: TRBV27
CDR3 protein: CSVARDSAYNEQFF; CDR3 DNA: TGCAGCGTTGCCCGGGACAGCGCCTACAATGAGCAGTTCTTC; clone size: NA; D gene: TRBD1; J gene: TRBJ2-1; V gene: TRBV29-1
CDR3 protein: CASSQGQATNEKLFF; CDR3 DNA: TGCGCCAGCAGCCAGGGACAGGCAACTAATGAAAAACTGTTTTTT; clone size: NA; D gene: TRBD1; J gene: TRBJ1-4; V gene: TRBV4-1
CDR3 protein: CASSQVGQPNTDTQYF; CDR3 DNA: TGTGCCAGCAGCCAGGTGGGACAGCCCAACACAGATACGCAGTATTTT; clone size: NA; D gene: NA; J gene: TRBJ2-3; V gene: TRBV21-1
CDR3 protein: CASSHRLLAGGPTGELFF; CDR3 DNA: TGCGCCAGCAGCCACCGATTATTGGCGGGGGGGCCCACCGGGGAGCTGTTTTTT; clone size: NA; D gene: TRBD2; J gene: TRBJ2-2; V gene: TRBV4-1
CDR3 protein: CASSPRTANTGELFF; CDR3 DNA: TGTGCCAGCAGCCCCCGGACAGCGAACACCGGGGAGCTGTTTTTT; clone size: NA; D gene: NA; J gene: TRBJ2-2; V gene: TRBV13
CDR3 protein: CASSQENSNQPQHF; CDR3 DNA: TGCGCCAGCAGCCAGGAGAATAGCAATCAGCCCCAGCATTTT; clone size: NA; D gene: NA; J gene: TRBJ1-5; V gene: TRBV4-1
CDR3 protein: CASSLPGAYEQYF; CDR3 DNA: TGTGCCAGCAGCCTACCAGGGGCGTACGAGCAGTACTTC; clone size: NA; D gene: NA; J gene: TRBJ2-7; V gene: TRBV5-4
CDR3 protein: CASSLNSYEQYF; CDR3 DNA: TGTGCCAGCAGCTTAAACAGCTACGAGCAGTACTTC; clone size: NA; D gene: NA; J gene: TRBJ2-7; V gene: TRBV5-6
CDR3 protein: CASSVSGNYGYTF; CDR3 DNA: TGTGCCAGCAGCGTCTCAGGGAATTATGGCTACACCTTC; clone size: few; D gene: NA; J gene: TRBJ1-2; V gene: TRBV9
CDR3 protein: CASSWGGDYGYTF; CDR3 DNA: TGTGCCAGCAGCTGGGGCGGAGACTATGGCTACACCTTC; clone size: NA; D gene: NA; J gene: TRBJ1-2; V gene: TRBV9
CDR3 protein: CASSFSAQGRGETQYF; CDR3 DNA: TGTGCCAGCAGCTTTTCGGCACAGGGAAGGGGAGAGACCCAGTACTTC; clone size: NA; D gene: NA; J gene: TRBJ2-5; V gene: TRBV13
CDR3 protein: CASSEHGYSRFNEKLFF; CDR3 DNA: TGTGCCAGCAGTGAACATGGTTACAGCCGATTTAATGAAAAACTGTTTTTT; clone size: NA; D gene: NA; J gene: TRBJ1-4; V gene: TRBV25-1
CDR3 protein: CASTPQGANKGVSPLHF; CDR3 DNA: TGTGCCAGTACCCCCCAGGGAGCTAATAAGGGGGTCTCACCCCTCCACTTT; clone size: NA; D gene: NA; J gene: TRBJ1-6; V gene: TRBV19
CDR3 protein: CAISKQLAEETQYF; CDR3 DNA: TGTGCCATCAGTAAACAACTAGCGGAGGAGACCCAGTACTTC; clone size: NA; D gene: TRBD2; J gene: TRBJ2-5; V gene: TRBV10-3
CDR3 protein: CASRGGLAGYTF; CDR3 DNA: TGTGCCAGCAGGGGGGGGCTTGCGGGCTACACCTTC; clone size: NA; D gene: NA; J gene: TRBJ1-2; V gene: TRBV5-5
CDR3 protein: CASSLHLNYGYTF; CDR3 DNA: TGTGCCAGCAGTTTACACCTTAACTATGGCTACACCTTC; clone size: NA; D gene: NA; J gene: TRBJ1-2; V gene: TRBV6-5
CDR3 protein: CASSPWTGESAEQYF; CDR3 DNA: TGTGCCAGTAGTCCCTGGACAGGGGAAAGTGCCGAGCAGTACTTC; clone size: NA; D gene: TRBD1; J gene: TRBJ2-7; V gene: TRBV19
CDR3 protein: CASSEVLRGTMGTGELFF; CDR3 DNA: TGTGCCAGCAGTGAGGTTTTAAGGGGGACTATGGGGACCGGGGAGCTGTTTTTT; clone size: once; D gene: NA; J gene: TRBJ2-2; V gene: TRBV25-1
CDR3 protein: CAWGQRQDTGELFF; CDR3 DNA: TGTGCCTGGGGACAGAGACAAGACACCGGGGAGCTGTTTTTT; clone size: NA; D gene: NA; J gene: TRBJ2-2; V gene: TRBV30
CDR3 protein: CASSWTSGGAYNEQFF; CDR3 DNA: TGCGCCAGCAGCTGGACTAGCGGGGGGGCCTACAATGAGCAGTTCTTC; clone size: once; D gene: TRBD2; J gene: TRBJ2-1; V gene: TRBV5-1
CDR3 protein: CASSDTGTTGNHEKLFF; CDR3 DNA: TGTGCCAGCAGTGACACTGGGACGACAGGGAACCATGAAAAACTGTTTTTT; clone size: NA; D gene: TRBD1; J gene: TRBJ1-4; V gene: TRBV25-1
CDR3 protein: CASSYVGALDEQYF; CDR3 DNA: TGTGCCAGCAGTTACGTGGGGGCCCTAGACGAGCAGTACTTC; clone size: NA; D gene: NA; J gene: TRBJ2-7; V gene: TRBV6-6
CDR3 protein: CASSLTGQATNEKLFF; CDR3 DNA: TGTGCCAGCAGCTTGACCGGACAGGCAACTAATGAAAAACTGTTTTTT; clone size: NA; D gene: TRBD1; J gene: TRBJ1-4; V gene: TRBV5-8
CDR3 protein: CASSDRGPYQPQHF; CDR3 DNA: TGTGCCAGCAGCGACAGGGGGCCGTATCAGCCCCAGCATTTT; clone size: NA; D gene: TRBD1; J gene: TRBJ1-5; V gene: TRBV6-6
CDR3 protein: CASSGQGPGYEQYF; CDR3 DNA: TGTGCCAGCAGTGGACAGGGACCCGGCTACGAGCAGTACTTC; clone size: NA; D gene: TRBD1; J gene: TRBJ2-7; V gene: TRBV2
CDR3 protein: CASSPAQGADTQYF; CDR3 DNA: TGTGCCAGCAGCCCCGCCCAAGGGGCAGATACGCAGTATTTT; clone size: NA; D gene: NA; J gene: TRBJ2-3; V gene: TRBV7-6
CDR3 protein: CASSLVEDQPQHF; CDR3 DNA: TGTGCCAGCAGCTTAGTCGAGGATCAGCCCCAGCATTTT; clone size: NA; D gene: NA; J gene: TRBJ1-5; V gene: TRBV7-2
CDR3 protein: CASSRTSGGAGGELFF; CDR3 DNA: TGTGCCAGCAGCAGGACTAGCGGGGGGGCCGGCGGGGAGCTGTTTTTT; clone size: NA; D gene: TRBD2; J gene: TRBJ2-2; V gene: TRBV7-6
CDR3 protein: CASSWGLEQFF; CDR3 DNA: TGTGCCAGCAGTTGGGGACTTGAGCAGTTCTTC; clone size: NA; D gene: NA; J gene: TRBJ2-1; V gene: TRBV27
CDR3 protein: CASGTGFTGLHF; CDR3 DNA: TGTGCCAGTGGGACAGGGTTTACGGGCCTCCACTTT; clone size: NA; D gene: TRBD1; J gene: TRBJ1-6; V gene: TRBV6-1
CDR3 protein: CSVVRTGLGNTIYF; CDR3 DNA: TGCAGCGTTGTAAGGACAGGGTTGGGAAACACCATATATTTT; clone size: NA; D gene: TRBD1; J gene: TRBJ1-3; V gene: TRBV29-1
CDR3 protein: CASSPKTGGYSPLHF; CDR3 DNA: TGTGCCAGCAGCCCAAAAACAGGGGGTTATTCACCCCTCCACTTT; clone size: NA; D gene: TRBD1; J gene: TRBJ1-6; V gene: TRBV6-1
CDR3 protein: CASSEALTRGGSGELFF; CDR3 DNA: TGTGCCAGCAGTGAAGCCCTTACGAGGGGAGGGTCCGGGGAGCTGTTTTTT; clone size: NA; D gene: TRBD2; J gene: TRBJ2-2; V gene: TRBV6-1